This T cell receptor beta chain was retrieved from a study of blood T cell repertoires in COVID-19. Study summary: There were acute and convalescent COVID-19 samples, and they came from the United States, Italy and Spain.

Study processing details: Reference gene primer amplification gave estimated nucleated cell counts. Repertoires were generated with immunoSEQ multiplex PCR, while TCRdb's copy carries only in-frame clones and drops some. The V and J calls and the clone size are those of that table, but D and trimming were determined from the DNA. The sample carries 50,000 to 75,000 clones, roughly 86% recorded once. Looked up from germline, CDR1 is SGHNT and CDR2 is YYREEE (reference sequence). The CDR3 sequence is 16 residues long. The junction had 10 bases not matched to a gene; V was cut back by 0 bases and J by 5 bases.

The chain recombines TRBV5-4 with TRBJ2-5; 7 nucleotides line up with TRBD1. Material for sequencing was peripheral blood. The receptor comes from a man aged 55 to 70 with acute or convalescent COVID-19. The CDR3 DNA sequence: TGTGCCAGCAGCTTGGAGAAGGGGGCGTCTTCGGAGACCCAGTACTTC. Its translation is CASSLEKGASSETQYF.